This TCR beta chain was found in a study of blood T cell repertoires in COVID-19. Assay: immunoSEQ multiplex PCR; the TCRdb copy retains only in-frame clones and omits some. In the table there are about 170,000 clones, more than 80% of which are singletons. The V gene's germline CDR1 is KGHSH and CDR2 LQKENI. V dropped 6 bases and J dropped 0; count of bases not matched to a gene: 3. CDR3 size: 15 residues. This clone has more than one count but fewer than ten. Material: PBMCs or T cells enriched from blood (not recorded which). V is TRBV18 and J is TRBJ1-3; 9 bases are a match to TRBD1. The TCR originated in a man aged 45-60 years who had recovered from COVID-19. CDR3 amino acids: CASSGGQGSGNTIYF. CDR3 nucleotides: TGTGCCAGCTCGGGGGGACAGGGCTCTGGAAACACCATATATTTT.